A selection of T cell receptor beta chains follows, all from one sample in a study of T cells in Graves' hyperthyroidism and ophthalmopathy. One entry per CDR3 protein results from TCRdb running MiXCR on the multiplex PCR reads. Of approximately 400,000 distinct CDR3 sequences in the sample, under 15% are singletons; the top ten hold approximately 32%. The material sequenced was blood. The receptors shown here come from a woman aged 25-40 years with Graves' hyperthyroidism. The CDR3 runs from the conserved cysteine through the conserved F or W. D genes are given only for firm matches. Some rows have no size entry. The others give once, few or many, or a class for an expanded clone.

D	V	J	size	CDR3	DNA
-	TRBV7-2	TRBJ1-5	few	CASSLSGPNQPQHF	TGTGCCAGCAGCCTCAGTGGCCCCAATCAGCCCCAGCATTTT
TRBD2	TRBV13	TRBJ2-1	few	CASSPQGTSGSGDEQFF	TGTGCCAGCAGCCCACAAGGGACTAGCGGGAGTGGCGATGAGCAGTTCTTC
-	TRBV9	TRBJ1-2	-	CASSEGTGYTF	TGTGCCAGCAGCGAAGGCACTGGCTACACCTTC
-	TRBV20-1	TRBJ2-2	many	CSARDRAADNANTGELFF	TGCAGTGCTAGAGATAGGGCAGCCGATAACGCGAACACCGGGGAGCTGTTTTTT
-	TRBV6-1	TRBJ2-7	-	CASSYGGSYEQYF	TGTGCCAGCAGTTACGGCGGCTCCTACGAGCAGTACTTC
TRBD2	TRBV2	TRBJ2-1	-	CASSGTLAAEGNEQFF	TGTGCCAGCAGTGGAACCCTAGCGGCCGAAGGGAATGAGCAGTTCTTC
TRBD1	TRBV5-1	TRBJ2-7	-	CASSLGIRDRYSYEQYF	TGCGCCAGCAGCTTGGGAATTAGGGACAGGTACTCCTACGAGCAGTACTTC
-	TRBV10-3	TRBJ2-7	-	CAISESISLMYEQYF	TGTGCCATCAGTGAGTCTATATCCCTCATGTACGAGCAGTACTTC
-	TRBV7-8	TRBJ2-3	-	CASSLAPASARIDTQYF	TGTGCCAGCAGCTTAGCGCCGGCTAGCGCCCGTATAGATACGCAGTATTTT
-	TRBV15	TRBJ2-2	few	CATSRAQKGPTGELFF	TGTGCCACCAGCAGAGCGCAGAAAGGGCCCACCGGGGAGCTGTTTTTT
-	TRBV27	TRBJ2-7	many	CASSFRSSGYEQYF	TGTGCCAGCAGTTTCAGGTCGAGTGGTTACGAGCAGTACTTC
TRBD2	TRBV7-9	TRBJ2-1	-	CASSPRLAQPNEQFF	TGTGCCAGCAGCCCCAGACTAGCACAGCCCAATGAGCAGTTCTTC
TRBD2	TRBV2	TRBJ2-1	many	CASIGGRSTMTQFF	TGTGCCAGCATTGGCGGGAGAAGTACAATGACGCAGTTCTTC
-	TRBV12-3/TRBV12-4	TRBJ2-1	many	CASSFGENEQFF	TGTGCCAGCAGTTTTGGAGAGAATGAGCAGTTCTTC
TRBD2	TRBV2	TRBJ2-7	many	CASSESSGGFYEQYF	TGTGCCAGCAGTGAATCTAGCGGGGGGTTCTACGAGCAGTACTTC
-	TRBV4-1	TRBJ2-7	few	CASSPVLTYEQYF	TGCGCCAGCAGCCCCGTCCTCACCTACGAGCAGTACTTC
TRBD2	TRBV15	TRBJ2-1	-	CPTSRGTIYNEQFF	TGTCCCACCAGCAGAGGGACTATTTACAATGAGCAGTTCTTC
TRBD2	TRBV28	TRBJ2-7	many	CASSLLSSGRTIYEQYF	TGTGCCAGCAGTTTACTTTCTAGCGGGAGGACTATCTACGAGCAGTACTTC
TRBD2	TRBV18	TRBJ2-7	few	CASSFGLAGGPGGEQYF	TGTGCCAGCTCATTTGGACTAGCGGGAGGGCCCGGAGGCGAGCAGTACTTC
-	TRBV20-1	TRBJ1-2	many	CSAQWEGASGYTF	TGCAGTGCCCAATGGGAAGGGGCTTCTGGCTACACCTTC
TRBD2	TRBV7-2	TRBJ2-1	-	CASTKLADSYNEQFF	TGTGCCAGTACCAAACTAGCGGACTCCTACAATGAGCAGTTCTTC
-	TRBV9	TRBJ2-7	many	CASSVEVGTYEQYF	TGTGCCAGCAGCGTAGAAGTGGGAACCTACGAGCAGTACTTC
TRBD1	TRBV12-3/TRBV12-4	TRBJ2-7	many	CASSLPGQFHEQYF	TGTGCCAGCAGTTTACCGGGACAGTTTCACGAGCAGTACTTC
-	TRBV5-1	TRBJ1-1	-	CASSFSRGFTEAFF	TGTGCCAGCAGCTTTTCACGCGGGTTCACTGAAGCTTTCTTT
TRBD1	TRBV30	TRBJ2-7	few	CAWSRTGTVYEQYF	TGTGCCTGGAGTCGCACCGGGACAGTCTACGAGCAGTACTTC
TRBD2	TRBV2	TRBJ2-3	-	CASSQTSGRGNTQYF	TGTGCCAGCAGCCAAACTAGCGGGAGGGGTAATACGCAGTATTTT
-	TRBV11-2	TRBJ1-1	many	CASSLEGATEAFF	TGTGCCAGCAGCTTAGAGGGGGCGACTGAAGCTTTCTTT
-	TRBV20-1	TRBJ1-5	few	CSASMGSNQPQHF	TGCAGTGCCTCGATGGGGAGCAATCAGCCCCAGCATTTT
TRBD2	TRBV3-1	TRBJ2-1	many	CASSQLGLAGENEQFF	TGTGCCAGCAGCCAACTCGGACTAGCGGGAGAAAATGAGCAGTTCTTC
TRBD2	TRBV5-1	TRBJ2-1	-	CASSLLTAGGPGDEQFF	TGCGCCAGCAGCTTGTTGACAGCGGGAGGGCCGGGCGATGAGCAGTTCTTC
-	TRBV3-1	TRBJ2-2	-	CASSQGVGELFF	TGTGCCAGCAGCCAGGGAGTCGGGGAGCTGTTTTTT
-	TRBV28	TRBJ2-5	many	CASSFRWETQYF	TGTGCCAGCAGTTTCCGGTGGGAGACCCAGTACTTC
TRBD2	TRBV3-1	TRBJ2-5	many	CASSRAGTRIEETQYF	TGTGCCAGCAGCCGGGCCGGGACTAGGATTGAGGAGACCCAGTACTTC
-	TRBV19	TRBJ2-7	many	CASSKQGVKDEQYF	TGTGCCAGTAGTAAACAGGGAGTTAAAGACGAGCAGTACTTC
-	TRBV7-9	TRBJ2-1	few	CASSLLLGPAKHMQFF	TGTGCCAGCAGCCTACTTCTAGGACCAGCAAAGCATATGCAGTTCTTC
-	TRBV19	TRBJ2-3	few	CASKRSGSISTDTQYF	TGTGCCAGTAAACGTAGTGGGAGTATTAGCACAGATACGCAGTATTTT
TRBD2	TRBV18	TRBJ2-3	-	CASSPRLAGDNTDTQYF	TGTGCCAGCTCACCAAGACTAGCGGGAGACAACACAGATACGCAGTATTTT
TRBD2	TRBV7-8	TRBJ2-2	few	CASSLGPSGTVFF	TGTGCCAGCAGCTTAGGTCCTAGCGGGACGGTGTTTTTT
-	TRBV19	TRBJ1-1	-	CASTPLRGGSKGEAFF	TGTGCCAGTACACCCCTCCGGGGGGGATCGAAGGGTGAAGCTTTCTTT
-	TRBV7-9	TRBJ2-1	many	CASSSLALLSDEQFF	TGTGCCAGCAGCTCCCTAGCCCTCCTTAGCGACGAGCAGTTCTTC
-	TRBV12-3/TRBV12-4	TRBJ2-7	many	CASSILAGSYEQYF	TGTGCCAGCAGCATCCTAGCCGGGTCCTACGAGCAGTACTTC
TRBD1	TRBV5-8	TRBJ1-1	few	CASRITGGSEAFF	TGTGCCAGCAGAATCACAGGGGGCTCGGAAGCTTTCTTT
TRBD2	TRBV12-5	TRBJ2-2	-	CASGLSGLAGLTGELFF	TGTGCTAGTGGTTTATCGGGACTAGCGGGATTGACCGGGGAGCTGTTTTTT